The 6 T cell receptor beta chains below were found in one sample sequenced in a study of blood T cell repertoires in COVID-19. Repertoires were generated with immunoSEQ multiplex PCR, while TCRdb's copy carries only in-frame clones and drops some. There are some 330,000 clones in the sample; around 92% occur only once, and 1.5% to 2% lies in the top ten. Sequenced: peripheral blood. These receptor sequences come from a young woman with COVID-19, enrolled during active disease.

This clone came up once. The chain recombines TRBV24-1 with TRBJ2-2; 12 bases line up with TRBD1. The germline gives CDR1 KGHDR, CDR2 SFDVKD. The CDR3 runs 20 residues. Trimming cost V 1 base and J 5 bases; bases outside gene matches: 13. The CDR3 coding sequence is TGTGCCACCAGTGATTTCCTCGGGGCCGGGACAGGGGGCGGAACCGGGGAGCTGTTTTTT. Translated, it gives CATSDFLGAGTGGGTGELFF.

The J gene is TRBJ2-1, the V gene TRBV4-3; D may be TRBD2 (5 bases). The CDR3 sequence is 15 residues long. CDR1 and CDR2 from the germline V gene are LGHNA and YSLEER. Trimming took 5 bases from V and 4 from J, leaving 15 bases between them. CDR3 region: CASSKVLGNYNEQFF. Here the CDR3 DNA reads TGCGCCAGCAGCAAAGTTCTCGGGAATTACAATGAGCAGTTCTTC.

A single count supports this clone. V is TRBV4-2 and J is TRBJ1-4, with TRBD1 as a possible D gene (6 bases). CDR3 length equals 16 residues. Trimming shortened V by 0 bases and J by 0 bases, and 8 bases separated the two germline ends. The germline CDR1 and CDR2 sequences are LGHNA and YNFKEQ. Written as DNA, the CDR3 is TGTGCCAGCAGCCAAGAGGGGGCTTCAACTAATGAAAAACTGTTTTTT. This encodes CASSQEGASTNEKLFF.

The chain joins TRBV11-3 to TRBJ2-5; 9 bases are shared with TRBD1. There are 14 residues in the CDR3. Germline V lookup: CDR1 SGHNT, CDR2 YENEEA. V shed 5 bases, J shed 5 bases, and the junction held 6 bases outside the gene matches. This CDR3 is CASSKRQGVETQYF. CDR3 in DNA: TGTGCCAGCAGCAAGCGACAGGGGGTGGAGACCCAGTACTTC.

The chain combines TRBV4-3 with TRBJ1-3; no definite D call. The CDR3 contains 16 residues. V was shortened by 5 bases and J by 0 bases, with 14 bases between the two germline ends. Germline lookup yields CDR1 LGHNA and CDR2 YSLEER. The CDR3 reads CASSEGSSPSGNTIYF. CDR3 nucleotides: TGCGCCAGCAGCGAAGGGAGCAGCCCCTCTGGAAACACCATATATTTT.

The gene calls are TRBV6-6 and TRBJ1-2; the match to TRBD1 covers 10 bases. CDR1 and CDR2 from the germline V gene are MNHNY and SVGAGI (reference sequence). The V segment lost 6 bases and the J segment 4 bases; nucleotides outside the gene matches: 11. CDR3 length equals 16 residues. The CDR3 loop reads CASRNRDRGLSYGYTF. The CDR3 nucleotides are TGTGCCAGCAGAAACCGGGACAGGGGATTAAGCTATGGCTACACCTTC.